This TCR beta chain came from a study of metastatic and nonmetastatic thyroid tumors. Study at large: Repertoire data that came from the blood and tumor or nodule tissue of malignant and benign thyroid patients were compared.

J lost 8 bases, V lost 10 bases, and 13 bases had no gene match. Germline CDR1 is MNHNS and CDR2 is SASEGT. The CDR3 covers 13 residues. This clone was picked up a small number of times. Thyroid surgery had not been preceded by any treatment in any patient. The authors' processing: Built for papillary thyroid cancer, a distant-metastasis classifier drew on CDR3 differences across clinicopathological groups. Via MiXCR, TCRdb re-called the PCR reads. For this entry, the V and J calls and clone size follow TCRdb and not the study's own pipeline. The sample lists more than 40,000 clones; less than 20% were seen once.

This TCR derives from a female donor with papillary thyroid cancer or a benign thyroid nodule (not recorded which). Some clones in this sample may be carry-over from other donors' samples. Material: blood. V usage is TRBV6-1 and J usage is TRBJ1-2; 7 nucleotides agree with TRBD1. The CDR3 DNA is TGTGCCATCTCTCGTGAGGGGGCGGGGGGCTACACCTTC. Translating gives CAISREGAGGYTF.